These 8 T cell receptor beta chains were sequenced from one sample in a study of beta chain features in type 1 diabetes (dated by TCRdb to about 2018). Library preparation was by the immunoSEQ multiplex PCR assay. The entire isolated RNA was reverse transcribed using the High Capacity cDNA Reverse Transcription Kit, and thus expressed TCRB transcripts were sequenced. The clones in this table, taken by TCRdb from immuneACCESS, are in-frame only. Not every clone is retained; where verified, under half of the shortfall comes from an unresolved V gene, and the cause of the rest is unknown. The sample has about 900,000 clones on record, roughly 16% of them singletons. 0.02% to 0.03% of the sample is in the top ten clones. Sequencing was performed on naive CD4+ T cells from blood. Explained via the paper, the cell subset or site label denotes: true naive CD4+ T cells. The receptors were gathered from a woman aged 18-30 years in good health.

This clone was recorded a few times. Here the CDR3 reads CASSLEGDIYNEQFF. CDR3 bases: TGTGCCAGCAGCTTAGAGGGCGACATCTACAATGAGCAGTTCTTC. J is TRBJ2-1 and V is TRBV7-2; no clear D. Trimming pared 1 base from V and 3 bases from J, leaving 10 bases between. From germline, CDR1 is SGHTA and CDR2 FQGNSA. The length of the CDR3 is 15 residues. The variable domain in full, with the rest retrieved from reference TRBV7-2 and TRBJ2-1, is GAGVSQSPSNKVTEKGKDVELRCDPISGHTALYWYRQSLGQGLEFLIYFQGNSAPDKSGLPSDRFSAERTGGSVSTLTIQRTQQEDSAVYLCASSLEGDIYNEQFFGPGTRLTVL.

There are a few counts of this clone. This sample includes further DNA sequences coding for the same CDR3. The chain uses TRBV5-1 and TRBJ2-1; 8 bases align to TRBD2. The V gene end was trimmed by 4 bases and the J gene end by 0 bases; junction bases not matched to a gene: 3. Germline CDR1 is SGHRS and CDR2 is YFSETQ. The CDR3 contains 15 residues. CDR3 sequence: CASSLSGGSYNEQFF. For the CDR3, the DNA is TGCGCCAGCAGCCTGAGCGGGGGCTCCTACAATGAGCAGTTCTTC.

J is TRBJ1-1 and V is TRBV9, with a tentative D call TRBD1 (6 bases). Germline assignment: CDR1 SGDLS and CDR2 YYNGEE. V was pared by 0 bases and J by 3 bases, with 18 bases between. The CDR3 extends over 17 amino acids. The CDR3 spells CASSVAPTGTGDTEAFF. The CDR3 nucleotides read TGTGCCAGCAGCGTAGCACCGACAGGTACGGGGGACACTGAAGCTTTCTTT.

The gene calls are TRBV28 and TRBJ2-2; the match to TRBD2 covers 7 bases. Germline assignment: CDR1 MDHEN and CDR2 SYDVKM. CDR3 length equals 16 residues. With V trimmed by 6 bases and J by 4 bases, 11 bases remained unmatched. CDR3 in DNA: TGTGCCAGCAGCTCCCCCCTAGGGAGGGGCACCGGGGAGCTGTTTTTT. Amino acids: CASSSPLGRGTGELFF. Full variable domain (missing parts from reference TRBV28 and TRBJ2-2): DVKVTQSSRYLVKRTGEKVFLECVQDMDHENMFWYRQDPGLGLRLIYFSYDVKMKEKGDIPEGYSVSREKKERFSLILESASTNQTSMYLCASSSPLGRGTGELFFGEGSRLTVL.

In this sample, this clone turned up a few times. Within the sample, other DNA sequences also encode this same CDR3. The chain links TRBV7-9 to TRBJ1-1, with D uncertain. V shed 1 base and J shed 5 bases, with 11 bases lying between them. The germline V gene encodes CDR1 SEHNR and CDR2 FQNEAQ (reference sequence). The CDR3 runs to 14 residues. DNA for the CDR3: TGTGCCAGCAGCTTAGGACAAGGCGAGACTGAAGCTTTCTTT. Translated, it gives CASSLGQGETEAFF.

This clone showed up just a few times. This chain uses TRBV6-6 with TRBJ1-2, with D perhaps TRBD1 (5 bases). The germline V gene encodes CDR1 MNHNY and CDR2 SVGAGI (reference sequence). The CDR3 extends over 13 amino acids. Trimming cost V 2 bases and J 8 bases, with 12 bases left between them. CDR3 sequence reads: CASSYTAGSGYTF. The CDR3 DNA follows: TGTGCCAGCAGTTACACGGCAGGGTCCGGCTACACCTTC.

The rearrangement links TRBV6-6 to TRBJ2-7, with 8 bases aligning to TRBD1. The CDR3 loop spans 15 amino acids. Germline V gene data show CDR1 as MNHNY and CDR2 as SVGAGI (reference sequence). The junction had 11 bases not matched to a gene; V was cut back by 6 bases and J by 4 bases. The CDR3 loop reads CASSESGTGYYEQYF. The CDR3 DNA reads TGTGCCAGCAGCGAATCCGGGACAGGATATTACGAGCAGTACTTC.

The chain uses TRBV5-1 and TRBJ2-1; 14 bases are a match to TRBD2. The CDR3 is 17 residues long. The J segment lost 5 bases and the V segment lost 0 bases, leaving 4 bases of the junction unmatched. Germline loops: CDR1 SGHRS, CDR2 YFSETQ. Here the CDR3 DNA reads TGCGCCAGCAGCTTGGGACCGGGACTAGCGGGAGACAATGAGCAGTTCTTC. Translating gives CASSLGPGLAGDNEQFF.